The text below deals with one T cell receptor (beta chain). The antigen remains undetermined. The protocol was immunoSEQ multiplex PCR, while the TCRdb copy is restricted to in-frame clones and leaves out a portion. Of roughly 81,000 clones listed, 84% were seen once; the top ten hold around a fifth. The CDR3 spans 16 residues. The germline V gene has CDR1 LNHNV and CDR2 YYDKDF (reference sequence). Trimming shortened V by 4 bases and J by 2 bases, and 12 bases separated the two germline ends. This sample is part of a study of identifying expanded T cells in peripheral blood. Study-level findings and limits: Over approximately two and four weeks, about 15 and 19 clones changed, versus approximately 1.2 between replicates. Clone count variance between approximately 2-week samples rose with total template count.

No infections or other immune events were documented during collection. The sequence derives from a person aged 18-70 years in good health. The sample was blood. The chain couples TRBV15 to TRBJ2-6; D is perhaps TRBD1 (5 bases). The CDR3 DNA sequence: TGTGCCACCAGCAAAAAGCAGGGAACTGGGGCCAACGTCCTGACTTTC. It translates to CATSKKQGTGANVLTF.